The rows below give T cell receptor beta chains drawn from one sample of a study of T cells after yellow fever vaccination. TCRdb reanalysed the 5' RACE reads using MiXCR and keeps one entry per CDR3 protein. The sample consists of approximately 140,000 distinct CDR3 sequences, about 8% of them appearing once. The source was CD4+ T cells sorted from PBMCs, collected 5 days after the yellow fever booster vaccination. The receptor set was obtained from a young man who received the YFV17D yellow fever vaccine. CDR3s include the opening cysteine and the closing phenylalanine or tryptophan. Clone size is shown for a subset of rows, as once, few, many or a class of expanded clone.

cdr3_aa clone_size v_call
CSVVRQDTEAFF many TRBV29-1
CASSRGQIMSGANVLTF many TRBV3-1
CASSRTGAREQYF many TRBV11-2
CASSFQGNTGELFF many TRBV11-3
CASSSGPREQYF many TRBV7-2
CATAPGQTGETQYF many TRBV24-1
CASSFFGFSYEQYF many TRBV12-3/TRBV12-4
CASAYPIGLAGHILGELFF many TRBV12-3/TRBV12-4
CASVGGAGRPEAFF many TRBV10-2
CASCQHLPGTGLYGYTF - TRBV3-1
CASGRSYEQYF many TRBV21-1
CSAQDPGQGGNEQFF many TRBV20-1
CASSLQGANQPQHF - TRBV18
CASRPGHTSYEQYF many TRBV12-3/TRBV12-4
CASSGRGWRATISEQYF many TRBV2
CASSPPRGGRHTGELFF many TRBV7-2
CASSAGGGEAQYF many TRBV5-4
CASSYSGVATSPLHF many TRBV6-5
CASSFGTSGADTQYF many TRBV5-1
CSASRAASSYNSPLHF many TRBV20-1
CASSSRMARTDTQYF many TRBV7-2
CASSKQGHTPPNEQFF many TRBV6-2/TRBV6-3
CAISERNEQYF many TRBV10-3
CASTLSGASTDTQYF many TRBV5-4
CASSLGGMAEAFF - TRBV5-6
CASSPGLAGALAKNIQYF many TRBV5-1
CASSPPQGALYEQYF - TRBV18
CASSYDRSPSGNTIYF many TRBV6-5